This TCR beta chain is from a study of T-cell memory formation after mild COVID-19. About the study: For the most part, TCR clusters were specific to one donor.

Constant-segment primers served in 5'RACE that generated TCR alpha and TCR beta cDNA libraries bearing sample barcodes and UMIs. One entry per CDR3 protein results from TCRdb running MiXCR on the 5' RACE reads. The sample has about 58,000 distinct CDR3 sequences; about a quarter are singletons. Study results and limitations: Researchers found some responding clones in pre-infection memory, a sign that cross-reactive memory joined.

Germline V gene lookup returns CDR1 SGHKS and CDR2 YYEKEE (reference sequence). The CDR3 has 16 residues. V was shortened by 4 bases and J by 0 bases, with 14 bases between the two germline ends. This clonotype came up once. The antigen remains unidentified. The sequenced sample was PBMCs or a T cell subset sorted from them (not recorded which). This chain joins TRBV5-5 and TRBJ1-5; D perhaps matches TRBD1 (6 bases). The TCR originated in a man younger than 35 who had mild COVID-19 (a few samples of this study predate the infection). Cell type and time point are not known. In DNA form, the CDR3 reads TGTGCCAGCAGCATAGGACAGCCTTATAGCAATCAGCCCCAGCATTTT. It codes for CASSIGQPYSNQPQHF.